This T cell receptor (beta chain) was found in a study of regulatory T cells in long-lasting Graves disease. To make TCR beta libraries, researchers used iRepertoire HTBI primers and Arm-PCR of CDR3 regions. In TCRdb, the multiplex PCR reads were re-called with MiXCR into one record per CDR3 protein. The sample lists 680,000 or so distinct CDR3 sequences, approximately 15% occurring once. Study-wide results and limits: Newly diagnosed Graves' patients exceeded persistent ones in TCR diversity.

Time point specified: newly diagnosed GD, antithyroid drugs for less than 3 months. The authors made the TCR library using RNA they extracted from PBMCs. This clonotype was counted between two and nine times. The antigen is not known. The sample also formed part of further work on T cells in Graves' hyperthyroidism and ophthalmopathy.

The sequences come from peripheral blood mononuclear cells (PBMCs), collected at new diagnosis, from a patient treated with antithyroid drugs. The clonotype originates from a woman in her 30s with Graves disease.

The CDR3 loop is CACLLAGGLDEQFF. The CDR3 coding sequence is TGTGCCTGTTTACTAGCGGGAGGGTTGGATGAGCAGTTCTTC. The V and J genes are TRBV30 and TRBJ2-1, with 13 bases matching TRBD2. The CDR3 length is 14 residues. Trimming at V came to 6 bases and at J to 8 bases, leaving 7 bases not matched to a gene. CDR1 and CDR2 from the germline V gene are GTSNPN and SVGIG (reference sequence).